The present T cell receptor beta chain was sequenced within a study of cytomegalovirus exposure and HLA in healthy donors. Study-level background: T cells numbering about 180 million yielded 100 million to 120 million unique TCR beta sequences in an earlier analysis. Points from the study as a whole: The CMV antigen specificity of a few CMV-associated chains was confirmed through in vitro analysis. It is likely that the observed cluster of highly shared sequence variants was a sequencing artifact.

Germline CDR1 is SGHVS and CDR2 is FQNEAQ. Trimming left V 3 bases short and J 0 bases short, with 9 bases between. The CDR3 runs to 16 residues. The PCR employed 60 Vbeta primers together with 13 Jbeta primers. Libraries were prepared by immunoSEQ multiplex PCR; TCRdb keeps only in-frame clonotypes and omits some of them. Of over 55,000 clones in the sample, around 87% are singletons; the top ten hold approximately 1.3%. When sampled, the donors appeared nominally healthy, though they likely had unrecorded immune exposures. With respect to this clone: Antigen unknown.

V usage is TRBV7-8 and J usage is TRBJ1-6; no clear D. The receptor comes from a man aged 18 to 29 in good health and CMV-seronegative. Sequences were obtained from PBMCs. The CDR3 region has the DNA TGTGCCAGCAGCTTTGACACGAGCTCCTATAATTCACCCCTCCACTTT. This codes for CASSFDTSSYNSPLHF.